A single sample is the source of the 29 T cell receptor beta chains below, sequenced in a study of radiotherapy plus CTLA-4 blockade in lung cancer. The repertoire was sequenced with immunoSEQ multiplex PCR; TCRdb's copy has only in-frame clones and lacks some. This repertoire shows more than 25,000 clones, approximately 81% found once; its top ten account for roughly a sixth. Sequenced here: peripheral blood, sampled from a patient treated with radiotherapy plus ipilimumab. The receptors originated from a human donor with non-small cell lung cancer that progressed on radiotherapy plus ipilimumab.

The chain employs TRBV14 and TRBJ1-5; D remains ambiguous. The CDR3 length is 13 residues. V lost 1 base, J lost 8 bases, and 9 bases lay in between. Germline loops: CDR1 SGHDN, CDR2 FVKESK. CDR3 sequence reads: CASSQGVSEPQHF. CDR3 coding DNA: TGTGCCAGCAGCCAAGGGGTGAGCGAGCCCCAGCATTTT.

This chain joins TRBV2 and TRBJ2-5; D may be TRBD1 or TRBD2 (6 bases each). Germline V gene sequence: CDR1 SNHLY, CDR2 FYNNEI. There are 15 residues in the CDR3. V was cut by 2 bases and J by 4 bases, with 14 bases left in between. The CDR3 DNA reads TGTGCCAGCAGTGAAAGGGGGGATGAGTCAGAGACCCAGTACTTC. Protein: CASSERGDESETQYF. Full variable domain (rest looked up from reference TRBV2 and TRBJ2-5): EPEVTQTPSHQVTQMGQEVILRCVPISNHLYFYWYRQILGQKVEFLVSFYNNEISEKSEIFDDQFSVERPDGSNFTLKIRSTKLEDSAMYFCASSERGDESETQYFGPGTRLLVL.

V usage is TRBV11-2 and J usage is TRBJ2-3, with 7 positions matching TRBD2. This CDR3 is built from 18 residues. The germline gives CDR1 SGHAT, CDR2 FQNNGV. Germline trimming cut 4 bases from V and 4 bases from J; bases unmatched to any gene: 17. The CDR3 coding sequence is TGTGCCAGCAGCTCCGGCGGCGGGGCGGGGGTCCTGGCAGATACGCAGTATTTT. Its protein product is CASSSGGGAGVLADTQYF.

This clone has more than one count but fewer than ten. Here the CDR3 reads CASSQVTRGTEAFF. The CDR3, as DNA: TGTGCCAGCAGTCAAGTCACGCGGGGCACTGAAGCTTTCTTT. The chain combines TRBV28 with TRBJ1-1, with D hard to call. V was clipped by 5 bases and J by 4 bases, with 14 bases between them. The CDR3 extends over 14 amino acids. From germline, CDR1 is MDHEN and CDR2 SYDVKM.

The J gene is TRBJ2-3, the V gene TRBV27; 7 nucleotides align to TRBD2. The germline V gene has CDR1 MNHEY and CDR2 SMNVEV (reference sequence). V shed 4 bases and J 6 bases; nucleotides not matched to a gene: 13. CDR3 length: 16 amino acids. Here the CDR3 DNA reads TGTGCCAGCAGTTCCACCCGGGGGGTGCGGGGGGATACGCAGTATTTT. Its translation: CASSSTRGVRGDTQYF.

The J gene is TRBJ1-1, the V gene TRBV4-1; D is undetermined. Trimming left V 3 bases short and J 0 bases short, with 11 bases between. Germline assignment: CDR1 MGHRA and CDR2 YSYEKL. The CDR3 has 15 residues. CDR3 sequence: CASSQPQNLNTEAFF. CDR3 in DNA: TGCGCCAGCAGCCAGCCACAGAATTTGAACACTGAAGCTTTCTTT.

This clone has just one count. The J gene is TRBJ2-5, the V gene TRBV14, with a weak D call TRBD2 (6 bases). Trimming took off 4 bases at V and 3 bases at J, with 9 bases between the two ends. CDR3 length: 13 residues. Germline V gene lookup returns CDR1 SGHDN and CDR2 FVKESK. This CDR3 is CASSRDFEETQYF. CDR3 coding DNA: TGTGCCAGCAGCCGGGACTTCGAAGAGACCCAGTACTTC.

This clone has only one observation. The rearrangement links TRBV4-1 to TRBJ1-3; D is unclear. From germline, CDR1 is MGHRA and CDR2 YSYEKL. V lost 7 bases to trimming and J lost 4 bases, with 14 bases between them. The CDR3 is 14 amino acids. In nucleotides, the CDR3 is TGCGCCAGCAAGGACCCGAATTGGGGAAACACCATATATTTT. Translating it yields CASKDPNWGNTIYF.

The J gene is TRBJ2-2, the V gene TRBV19; tentatively, D is TRBD1 (6 bases). The CDR3 contains 13 residues. In germline, CDR1 is LNHDA, CDR2 SQIVND (reference sequence). V lost 9 bases and J 3 bases, leaving 11 bases between the germline ends. The CDR3 coding sequence is TGTGCCAGAACCTACAGGGACACCGGGGAGCTGTTTTTT. It codes for CARTYRDTGELFF.

This clone was seen only once. The chain joins TRBV5-1 to TRBJ2-1, with 10 bases fitting TRBD2. The length of the CDR3 is 16 residues. The germline V gene encodes CDR1 SGHRS and CDR2 YFSETQ. J gave up 6 bases and V 4 bases, and 10 bases lay outside the gene matches. The CDR3 protein is CASSAGSGRAANEQFF. DNA for the CDR3: TGCGCCAGCAGCGCGGGCAGCGGGAGGGCCGCCAATGAGCAGTTCTTC.

This sequence joins TRBV6-1 and TRBJ1-5; possible D gene TRBD1, 6 bases. V gave up 9 bases and J gave up 2 bases, with 14 bases separating them. Germline CDR1 and CDR2: MNHNS and SASEGT. The CDR3 contains 14 residues. The CDR3 is CASTGIFGNQPQHF. DNA of the CDR3: TGTGCCAGTACAGGGATTTTTGGCAATCAGCCCCAGCATTTT.

V is TRBV9 and J is TRBJ2-2; TRBD2 might be the D (7 bases). Between the trimmed V and J ends, which lost 4 bases and 7 bases, there was a span of 11 bases. Germline CDR1 SGDLS, CDR2 YYNGEE. This CDR3 spans 13 amino acids. Here the CDR3 DNA reads TGTGCCAGCAGCTGGGAGGGGGACGGGGAGCTGTTTTTT. Translating it yields CASSWEGDGELFF.

The V and J genes are TRBV7-8 and TRBJ1-6; 7 bases align to TRBD1. Germline V lookup: CDR1 SGHVS, CDR2 FQNEAQ. The J segment lost 15 bases and the V segment lost 6 bases, leaving 14 bases of the junction unmatched. The CDR3 runs to 14 residues. CDR3 bases: TGTGCCAGCAGGCTTATGCAGCAGACAGGGCTCCTCCACTTT. Amino acids: CASRLMQQTGLLHF.

The chain carries TRBV19 and TRBJ1-1, with 8 bases lining up with TRBD1. The trim removed 1 base at V and 9 bases at J, leaving 4 bases unmatched. CDR3 size: 13 residues. Germline lookup yields CDR1 LNHDA and CDR2 SQIVND (reference sequence). The CDR3 reads CASSIAQGAKAFF. The DNA of the CDR3 is TGTGCCAGTAGTATAGCCCAGGGGGCTAAAGCTTTCTTT.

The genes are TRBV2 and TRBJ2-1; D uncertain. Germline V CDR1 and CDR2: SNHLY, FYNNEI. V was shortened by 7 bases and J by 4 bases, with 11 bases between the two germline ends. CDR3 length: 13 residues. CDR3 protein: CASIKTLYNEQFF. The DNA for the CDR3 is TGTGCCAGCATTAAGACTCTTTACAATGAGCAGTTCTTC. Using reference TRBV2 and TRBJ2-1 for the parts outside the CDR3, the full variable domain is EPEVTQTPSHQVTQMGQEVILRCVPISNHLYFYWYRQILGQKVEFLVSFYNNEISEKSEIFDDQFSVERPDGSNFTLKIRSTKLEDSAMYFCASIKTLYNEQFFGPGTRLTVL.

The chain has TRBV5-1 and TRBJ2-3; TRBD2 matches 7 bases. Germline CDR1 is SGHRS and CDR2 is YFSETQ. The CDR3 totals 14 residues. The V gene end was trimmed by 5 bases and the J gene end by 3 bases; junction bases not matched to a gene: 6. CDR3 bases: TGCGCCAGCAGTCGCGTGGGGGGGACAGATACGCAGTATTTT. It translates to CASSRVGGTDTQYF.

This sequence joins TRBV7-9 and TRBJ2-3; TRBD2 aligns across 13 bases. Looked up from germline, CDR1 is SEHNR and CDR2 is FQNEAQ (reference sequence). The CDR3 runs to 18 residues. J gave up 1 base and V 2 bases, and 6 bases lay outside the gene matches. This chain's CDR3 is CASSLCLTSGGCTDTQYF. The CDR3 DNA reads as TGTGCCAGCAGCTTATGCCTGACTAGCGGGGGGTGCACAGATACGCAGTATTTT. The variable domain in full, completed from reference TRBV7-9 and TRBJ2-3, reads DTGVSQNPRHKITKRGQNVTFRCDPISEHNRLYWYRQTLGQGPEFLTYFQNEAQLEKSRLLSDRFSAERPKGSFSTLEIQRTEQGDSAMYLCASSLCLTSGGCTDTQYFGPGTRLTVL.

The chain carries TRBV5-1 and TRBJ2-5, with TRBD1 matching 8 bases. This CDR3 has 14 residues. The V gene end was trimmed by 4 bases and the J gene end by 5 bases; junction bases not matched to a gene: 7. Germline V CDR1 and CDR2: SGHRS, YFSETQ. The CDR3 protein is CASSHGQGGETQYF. CDR3 bases: TGCGCCAGCAGCCACGGACAGGGAGGCGAGACCCAGTACTTC. The variable domain in full, with the rest retrieved from reference TRBV5-1 and TRBJ2-5, is KAGVTQTPRYLIKTRGQQVTLSCSPISGHRSVSWYQQTPGQGLQFLFEYFSETQRNKGNFPGRFSGRQFSNSRSEMNVSTLELGDSALYLCASSHGQGGETQYFGPGTRLLVL.

In its sample, this clone was seen a few times. Other DNA sequences within the sample encode an identical CDR3. The gene calls are TRBV5-6 and TRBJ2-7; the D gene is possibly TRBD2 (6 bases). With 0 bases removed from V and 0 bases from J, the gap between germline ends came to 13 bases. The length of the CDR3 is 16 residues. The germline gives CDR1 SGHDT, CDR2 YYEEEE. The DNA of the CDR3 is TGTGCCAGCAGCTTGGTAGGGGCGGGGAGCTCCTACGAGCAGTACTTC. It is translated as CASSLVGAGSSYEQYF.

The rearrangement links TRBV27 to TRBJ2-7; maybe TRBD2 (6 bases). Trimming removed 2 bases from V and 2 bases from J, with 7 bases in between. From germline, CDR1 is MNHEY and CDR2 SMNVEV (reference sequence). CDR3 length: 13 amino acids. This chain's CDR3 is CASSLGGTYEQYF. The CDR3 nucleotides are TGTGCCAGCAGTTTAGGAGGGACCTACGAGCAGTACTTC.

V usage is TRBV18 and J usage is TRBJ1-1; D is unclear. This CDR3 is 14 amino acids long. The V end was cut by 3 bases, the J end by 0 bases, with 8 bases between. Germline V lookup: CDR1 KGHSH, CDR2 LQKENI. The CDR3 coding sequence is TGTGCCAGCTCACCGGGAGGAATGAACACTGAAGCTTTCTTT. The encoded protein is CASSPGGMNTEAFF.

A single count supports this clone. The chain links TRBV6-6 to TRBJ1-1, with no clear D. V lost 3 bases and J 0 bases, leaving 14 bases between the germline ends. Germline CDR1 reads MNHNY; CDR2 reads SVGAGI (reference sequence). The CDR3 length is 16 residues. CDR3 region: CASSYDGRRLNTEAFF. The CDR3 region has the DNA TGTGCCAGCAGTTATGACGGCAGGCGCCTGAACACTGAAGCTTTCTTT.

The chain links TRBV6-1 to TRBJ2-7, with D possibly TRBD2 on 6 matching bases. V was pared by 7 bases and J by 4 bases, with 8 bases between. Germline assignment: CDR1 MNHNS and CDR2 SASEGT. The CDR3 covers 11 residues. Written as DNA, the CDR3 is TGTGCCAGCATTCTAGCGTACGAGCAGTACTTC. Protein: CASILAYEQYF.

The chain joins TRBV11-2 to TRBJ2-7; possibly TRBD1 for D (6 bases). V shed 0 bases and J shed 2 bases, with 11 bases lying between them. Germline CDR1 reads SGHAT; CDR2 reads FQNNGV. The CDR3 has 15 residues. CDR3 region: CASSLESRGPYEQYF. CDR3 DNA sequence: TGTGCCAGCAGCTTAGAATCCAGGGGCCCCTACGAGCAGTACTTC.

This rearrangement joins TRBV18 to TRBJ2-2; tentatively, D is TRBD1 (6 bases). CDR3 length equals 15 residues. The V gene's germline CDR1 is KGHSH and CDR2 LQKENI. With 4 bases removed from V and 1 base from J, the gap between germline ends came to 10 bases. CDR3 in amino acids: CASSQLQGNTGELFF. The CDR3 bases are TGTGCCAGCTCACAACTACAGGGGAACACCGGGGAGCTGTTTTTT.

The rearrangement joins TRBV28 to TRBJ2-7; no reliable D call. Germline loops: CDR1 MDHEN, CDR2 SYDVKM. The length of the CDR3 is 11 residues. Between the trimmed V and J ends, which lost 6 bases and 5 bases, there was a span of 8 bases. The CDR3 sequence is CASRVRDEQYF. DNA of the CDR3: TGTGCCAGCAGGGTCCGCGACGAGCAGTACTTC.

J is TRBJ2-2 and V is TRBV10-3; D is undetermined. The CDR3 totals 13 residues. CDR1 is ENHRY and CDR2 is SYGVKD in the germline V gene. Trimming shortened V by 2 bases and J by 6 bases, and 7 bases separated the two germline ends. The CDR3 DNA is TGTGCCATCAGTGAGGAGCCTCCCGGGGAGCTGTTTTTT. Translation: CAISEEPPGELFF.

This sequence joins TRBV5-5 and TRBJ2-6; D is unresolved. Germline V gene lookup returns CDR1 SGHKS and CDR2 YYEKEE (reference sequence). This CDR3 comprises 17 residues. V dropped 7 bases and J dropped 5 bases, with 22 bases sitting between them. The chain's CDR3 is CASCSIVAQSRANVLTF. CDR3 nucleotides: TGTGCCAGCTGTAGCATTGTCGCACAAAGTCGGGCCAACGTCCTGACTTTC.

V and J are TRBV27 and TRBJ1-5, with D possibly being TRBD1 (6 bases). The CDR3 totals 14 residues. The ends were cut back, 4 bases at V and 6 bases at J, with 13 bases in the middle. Germline V gene sequence: CDR1 MNHEY, CDR2 SMNVEV (reference sequence). CDR3 DNA: TGTGCCAGCAGTTCGACAGGTGAATTTCAGCCCCAGCATTTT. Translating it yields CASSSTGEFQPQHF.